One and the same sample provided the 27 T cell receptor beta chains below, sequenced in a study of blood T cell repertoires in COVID-19. Clones were read by immunoSEQ multiplex PCR, and TCRdb kept only the in-frame ones, dropping some. The data show about 120,000 clones, over 70% seen once. The sample was peripheral blood. The receptors were gathered from a man at least 80 years old with active or convalescent COVID-19.

The chain joins TRBV7-9 to TRBJ2-7; TRBD1 matches 9 bases. This CDR3 has 15 amino acids. The germline V gene encodes CDR1 SEHNR and CDR2 FQNEAQ (reference sequence). The trim removed 6 bases at V and 1 base at J, leaving 7 bases unmatched. CDR3 amino acids: CASRRGQGGSYEQYF. Written as DNA, the CDR3 is TGTGCCAGCAGACGGGGACAGGGTGGGTCCTACGAGCAGTACTTC.

The count of this clone is one. The genes are TRBV28 and TRBJ2-3; D unresolved. Germline V gene sequence: CDR1 MDHEN, CDR2 SYDVKM. V gave up 8 bases and J gave up 0 bases, with 12 bases separating them. The CDR3 sequence is 14 residues long. For the CDR3, the DNA is TGTGCCAGCCTCGACTCACGAAGCACAGATACGCAGTATTTT. Amino acid sequence: CASLDSRSTDTQYF. The full variable domain, with the rest looked up from reference TRBV28 and TRBJ2-3, is DVKVTQSSRYLVKRTGEKVFLECVQDMDHENMFWYRQDPGLGLRLIYFSYDVKMKEKGDIPEGYSVSREKKERFSLILESASTNQTSMYLCASLDSRSTDTQYFGPGTRLTVL.

This chain joins TRBV28 and TRBJ2-7, with 12 bases aligning to TRBD1. Germline trimming cut 7 bases from V and 5 bases from J; bases unmatched to any gene: 9. This CDR3 is built from 15 residues. Germline lookup yields CDR1 MDHEN and CDR2 SYDVKM. This chain's CDR3 is CASKTMGQGAHEQYF. Here the CDR3 DNA reads TGTGCCAGCAAAACCATGGGACAGGGGGCCCACGAGCAGTACTTC.

This chain links TRBV1 with TRBJ2-2; TRBD1 reflects the table's D call only, with no check against the DNA. TRBV1 is labeled a pseudogene. The CDR3 is made up of 19 amino acids. CDR3 sequence (DNA): TGCACCAGCAGCCAAGAGTCCCCTCCAACAGGGGTAAACACCGGGGAGCTGTTTTTT. Its protein product is CTSSQESPPTGVNTGELFF.

The chain combines TRBV9 with TRBJ1-2, with D possibly being TRBD1 (5 bases). The CDR3 extends over 16 amino acids. V lost 1 base to trimming and J lost 3 bases, with 16 bases between them. Germline V lookup: CDR1 SGDLS, CDR2 YYNGEE. CDR3 loop: CASSVSTGKEDYGYTF. The CDR3 coding sequence is TGTGCCAGCAGCGTATCAACAGGAAAAGAAGACTATGGCTACACCTTC.

The chain couples TRBV5-1 to TRBJ1-6, with D tentatively TRBD1 (6 bases). The CDR3 consists of 14 residues. Trimming removed 0 bases from V and 7 bases from J, with 8 bases in between. Germline values: CDR1 SGHRS, CDR2 YFSETQ. The DNA of the CDR3 is TGCGCCAGCAGCTTGGAGGGGGGGAATTCACCCCTCCACTTT. Amino acid sequence: CASSLEGGNSPLHF.

This clone was observed once. The chain couples TRBV7-2 to TRBJ2-3, with D tentatively TRBD2 (5 bases). CDR1 is SGHTA and CDR2 is FQGNSA in the germline V gene. This CDR3 is 13 amino acids long. V lost 8 bases to trimming and J lost 3 bases, with 12 bases between them. The CDR3 DNA sequence: TGTGCCAGCGGAGCGGTTGGGACAGATACGCAGTATTTT. The encoded protein is CASGAVGTDTQYF.

The V call is TRBV7-3, the J call TRBJ2-5; TRBD1 matches 10 bases. V shed 3 bases and J 6 bases; nucleotides not matched to a gene: 1. Germline CDR1 is SGHTA and CDR2 is FQGTGA. The CDR3 covers 13 residues. CDR3 in amino acids: CASSFDRGQTQYF. The CDR3 region has the DNA TGTGCCAGCAGCTTCGACAGGGGGCAGACCCAGTACTTC.

CDR3 in DNA: TGTGCCAGCAGCCAATCCTCAGGGGGGAACACCGGGGAGCTGTTTTTT. Residues: CASSQSSGGNTGELFF. The chain joins TRBV7-9 to TRBJ2-2, with 7 positions matching TRBD1. The CDR3 is 16 amino acids. Losses at the gene ends were 5 bases for V and 1 base for J; bases not matched to a gene: 7. CDR1 is SEHNR and CDR2 is FQNEAQ in the germline V gene (reference sequence).

The chain employs TRBV12-5 and TRBJ1-3; D remains unclear. CDR1 and CDR2 (germline): LGHNT, FRNRAP. The V gene lost 3 bases and the J gene lost 0 bases, with 6 bases spanning the gap. The CDR3 length is 14 residues. As DNA, the CDR3 is TGTGCTAGTGGTTTCGCTACCTCTGGAAACACCATATATTTT. Translating gives CASGFATSGNTIYF.

The chain employs TRBV20-1 and TRBJ1-2, with D possibly being TRBD1 (5 bases). The ends were cut back, 4 bases at V and 7 bases at J, with 10 bases in the middle. The germline V gene encodes CDR1 DFQATT and CDR2 SNEGSKA (reference sequence). The CDR3 loop spans 11 amino acids. The CDR3 loop reads CSATKQAGYTF. In DNA, the CDR3 is TGCAGTGCTACGAAACAGGCTGGCTACACCTTC.

This chain uses TRBV11-1 with TRBJ1-2, with 7 bases matching TRBD1. CDR3 size: 13 residues. J was trimmed by 8 bases and V by 2 bases; bases with no gene match: 5. Looked up from germline, CDR1 is SGHAT and CDR2 is FQDESV (reference sequence). The chain's CDR3 is CASSLNPTGGYTF. The CDR3 DNA is TGTGCCAGCAGCTTAAATCCGACAGGGGGCTACACCTTC.

Written as DNA, the CDR3 is TGCTCTCCCGAGCTTATGGTAGGCTACACCTTC. This sequence encodes CSPELMVGYTF. J is TRBJ1-2 and V is TRBV20-1; D is ambiguous. From germline, CDR1 is DFQATT and CDR2 SNEGSKA (reference sequence). CDR3 length: 11 residues.

Written as DNA, the CDR3 is TGTGCCACCAGTCCCCACGGGGAAATGGAGACCCAGTACTTC. Residues: CATSPHGEMETQYF. J is TRBJ2-5 and V is TRBV24-1; maybe TRBD2 (5 bases). CDR1 and CDR2 (germline): KGHDR, SFDVKD. This CDR3 has 14 residues. Trimming removed 6 bases at V and 5 bases at J, with 15 bases between.

This rearrangement joins TRBV7-3 to TRBJ2-7; TRBD2 is a possible D gene (5 bases). Looked up from germline, CDR1 is SGHTA and CDR2 is FQGTGA. V was clipped by 0 bases and J by 5 bases, with 8 bases between them. The CDR3 consists of 13 residues. The CDR3: CASSLTSGNEQYF. CDR3 nucleotide sequence: TGTGCCAGCAGCTTAACGTCGGGGAACGAGCAGTACTTC.

The chain couples TRBV5-6 to TRBJ2-3; tentative D call: TRBD1 (5 bases). This CDR3 spans 12 amino acids. In germline, CDR1 is SGHDT, CDR2 YYEEEE. Trimming took 4 bases from V and 6 from J, leaving 9 bases between them. The CDR3 is CASSVTEDTQYF. For the CDR3, the DNA is TGTGCCAGCAGCGTGACAGAGGATACGCAGTATTTT.

The rearrangement uses TRBV5-1 and TRBJ2-5; possible D gene TRBD1, 7 bases. Per germline, CDR1 SGHRS and CDR2 YFSETQ. The CDR3 is made up of 15 amino acids. Trimming took 4 bases from V and 3 from J, leaving 16 bases between them. The CDR3 sequence: CASSGGTAHEETQYF. CDR3 DNA: TGCGCCAGCAGCGGAGGGACAGCTCATGAAGAGACCCAGTACTTC.

This chain uses TRBV24-1 with TRBJ2-3, with 7 bases matching TRBD2. The junction had 6 bases not matched to a gene; V was cut back by 3 bases and J by 4 bases. This CDR3 is built from 15 residues. Germline V gene data show CDR1 as KGHDR and CDR2 as SFDVKD. The CDR3, as DNA: TGTGCCACCAGTGATCTACGGGGGGAGGCAGATACGCAGTATTTT. It specifies CATSDLRGEADTQYF.

This rearrangement joins TRBV7-2 to TRBJ2-7; a weak D match, TRBD1 (7 bases). The germline V and J ends were trimmed by 3 bases and 3 bases, with 15 bases remaining between them. The CDR3 has 15 residues. Germline V gene lookup returns CDR1 SGHTA and CDR2 FQGNSA. The CDR3 DNA follows: TGTGCCAGCAGCTTCCAACGGGGGACAGACTACGAGCAGTACTTC. Protein sequence: CASSFQRGTDYEQYF.

The chain joins TRBV30 to TRBJ2-2, with D possibly TRBD1 on 6 matching bases. The germline CDR1 and CDR2 sequences are GTSNPN and SVGIG (reference sequence). The V end was cut by 1 base, the J end by 3 bases, with 12 bases between. The CDR3 totals 15 residues. The CDR3, as DNA: TGTGCCTGGAGTGGAGGGGACATCTACACCGGGGAGCTGTTTTTT. Translating gives CAWSGGDIYTGELFF.

The chain combines TRBV18 with TRBJ2-1, with TRBD2 matching over 11 bases. Germline assignment: CDR1 KGHSH and CDR2 LQKENI. CDR3 length: 15 residues. V lost 1 base, J lost 5 bases, and 1 base stayed unmatched. CDR3 DNA sequence: TGTGCCAGCTCACCACGGACTAGCGGGCACAATGAGCAGTTCTTC. It translates to CASSPRTSGHNEQFF.

The chain joins TRBV5-6 to TRBJ2-3, with 9 bases fitting TRBD1. This CDR3 region has 15 residues. Unmatched junction bases numbered 5, after V lost 6 bases and J lost 0 bases. Germline V gene sequence: CDR1 SGHDT, CDR2 YYEEEE. CDR3 residues: CASTKDRGSTDTQYF. In nucleotides, the CDR3 is TGTGCCAGCACCAAGGACAGGGGCAGCACAGATACGCAGTATTTT.

The rearrangement uses TRBV3-1 (or the pseudogene TRBV3-2) and TRBJ1-6; TRBD1 is a possible D gene (5 bases). CDR1 and CDR2 (germline): LGHDT, YNNKEL (reference sequence). The CDR3 sequence is 14 residues long. Trimming left V 4 bases short and J 6 bases short, with 10 bases between. For the CDR3, the DNA is TGTGCCAGCAGCCTCGGACACGCTAATTCACCCCTCCACTTT. It codes for CASSLGHANSPLHF.

The V and J genes are TRBV5-5 and TRBJ2-3, with TRBD2 identical over 11 bases. J was trimmed by 3 bases and V by 1 base; bases with no gene match: 13. Germline CDR1 is SGHKS and CDR2 is YYEKEE (reference sequence). CDR3 length: 19 amino acids. The CDR3 reads CASSLRVVAGGYGTDTQYF. The CDR3 DNA is TGTGCCAGCAGCTTGAGGGTGGTAGCGGGGGGGTACGGAACAGATACGCAGTATTTT. Filled out from reference TRBV5-5 and TRBJ2-3, the complete variable domain reads DAGVTQSPTHLIKTRGQQVTLRCSPISGHKSVSWYQQVLGQGPQFIFQYYEKEERGRGNFPDRFSARQFPNYSSELNVNALLLGDSALYLCASSLRVVAGGYGTDTQYFGPGTRLTVL.

The chain combines TRBV6-5 with TRBJ1-1, with unresolved D. Trimming pared 0 bases from V and 8 bases from J, leaving 10 bases between. This CDR3 spans 13 amino acids. Germline lookup yields CDR1 MNHEY and CDR2 SVGAGI. The CDR3 sequence is CASSYSRPQEAFF. The DNA of the CDR3 is TGTGCCAGCAGTTACTCGAGGCCACAAGAAGCTTTCTTT.

The chain carries TRBV4-3 and TRBJ2-1; a weak D match, TRBD1 (8 bases). V was pared by 4 bases and J by 4 bases, with 14 bases between. Per germline, CDR1 LGHNA and CDR2 YSLEER. The CDR3 loop spans 15 amino acids. CDR3: CASSPEQGGYNEQFF. CDR3 bases: TGCGCCAGCAGCCCCGAACAGGGGGGGTACAATGAGCAGTTCTTC.

The CDR3 region has the DNA TGCGCCAGCAGCCAGGGGGACACCGACTATGGCTACACCTTC. Translating it yields CASSQGDTDYGYTF. The chain uses TRBV4-1 and TRBJ1-2; a possible D gene is TRBD1 (6 bases). CDR1 and CDR2 (germline): MGHRA, YSYEKL. V was trimmed by 3 bases and J by 3 bases, leaving 11 bases between them. This CDR3 spans 14 amino acids.